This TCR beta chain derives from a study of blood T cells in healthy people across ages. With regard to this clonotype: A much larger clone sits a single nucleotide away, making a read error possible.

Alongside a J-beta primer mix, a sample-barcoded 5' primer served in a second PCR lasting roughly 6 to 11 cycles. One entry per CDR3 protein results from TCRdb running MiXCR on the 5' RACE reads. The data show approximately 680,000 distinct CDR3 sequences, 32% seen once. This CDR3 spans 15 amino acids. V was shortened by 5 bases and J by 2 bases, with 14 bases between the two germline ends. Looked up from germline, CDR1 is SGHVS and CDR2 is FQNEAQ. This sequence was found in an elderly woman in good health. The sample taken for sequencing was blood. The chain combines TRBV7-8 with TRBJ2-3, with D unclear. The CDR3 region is CASSPLIINTDTQYF. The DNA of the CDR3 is TGTGCCAGCAGCCCATTAATTATTAACACAGATACGCAGTATTTT.